This passage covers 23 T cell receptor beta chains from one sample sequenced in a study of T cells after yellow fever vaccination. One entry per CDR3 protein results from TCRdb running MiXCR on the 5' RACE reads. The data hold about 47,000 distinct CDR3 sequences, with roughly 7.5% observed a single time. Sequences were derived from CD8+ T cells sorted from PBMCs, sampled more than 14 days after the first yellow fever vaccination. The source of these receptors is a man between 18 and 35 years old who received the YFV17D yellow fever vaccine.

This clonotype was counted many times. The V and J genes are TRBV4-3 and TRBJ2-3; 9 nucleotides line up with TRBD1. J gave up 4 bases and V 0 bases, and 8 bases lay outside the gene matches. Germline V gene lookup returns CDR1 LGHNA and CDR2 YSLEER. This CDR3 has 17 amino acids. This CDR3 reads CASSQEGDREGPDTQYF. CDR3 DNA: TGCGCCAGCAGCCAAGAAGGGGACAGGGAGGGCCCAGATACGCAGTATTTT.

This clonotype was recorded many times. This chain connects TRBV7-6 to TRBJ2-7; possibly TRBD2 for D (5 bases). Trimming took off 5 bases at V and 3 bases at J, with 11 bases between the two ends. The length of the CDR3 is 13 residues. Germline values: CDR1 SGHVS, CDR2 FNYEAQ. In DNA form, the CDR3 reads TGTGCCAGCAGCCAGTTCCGGGGCTACGAGCAGTACTTC. This encodes CASSQFRGYEQYF.

By sample fraction, this clonotype is large (0.1 to 1%). V and J are TRBV7-6 and TRBJ2-7; D gene unclear. Germline loops: CDR1 SGHVS, CDR2 FNYEAQ. Trimming shortened V by 5 bases and J by 3 bases, and 5 bases separated the two germline ends. CDR3 size: 11 residues. CDR3 loop: CASSPGYEQYF. CDR3 bases: TGTGCCAGCAGCCCCGGCTACGAGCAGTACTTC.

This clonotype was counted ten times or more. The V call is TRBV7-2, the J call TRBJ2-1; maybe TRBD2 (6 bases). Germline assignment: CDR1 SGHTA and CDR2 FQGNSA. The CDR3 has 13 amino acids. Trimming took 5 bases from V and 8 from J, leaving 13 bases between them. The CDR3 spells CASSPNAGYEQFF. In DNA form, the CDR3 reads TGTGCCAGCAGCCCAAATGCGGGGTATGAGCAGTTCTTC. The full variable domain, its missing parts supplied by reference TRBV7-2 and TRBJ2-1, is GAGVSQSPSNKVTEKGKDVELRCDPISGHTALYWYRQSLGQGLEFLIYFQGNSAPDKSGLPSDRFSAERTGGSVSTLTIQRTQQEDSAVYLCASSPNAGYEQFFGPGTRLTVL.

J is TRBJ1-1 and V is TRBV7-9; D remains ambiguous. CDR3 size: 14 residues. Germline assignment: CDR1 SEHNR and CDR2 FQNEAQ (reference sequence). Trimming cost V 4 bases and J 0 bases, with 9 bases left between them. CDR3 nucleotide sequence: TGTGCCAGCAGCTCCGCCATCATGAACACTGAAGCTTTCTTT. Residues: CASSSAIMNTEAFF.

Many counts were recorded for this clonotype. The chain uses TRBV14 and TRBJ1-1, with D unclear. CDR1 and CDR2 from the germline V gene are SGHDN and FVKESK. This CDR3 region has 15 residues. Trimming shortened V by 3 bases and J by 10 bases, and 21 bases separated the two germline ends. The CDR3 nucleotides are TGTGCCAGCAGCCACCGCACAAGGGATTCCACTACAGCTTTCTTT. Translation: CASSHRTRDSTTAFF.

Many counts were recorded for this clonotype. J is TRBJ2-7 and V is TRBV4-3; 8 bases align to TRBD1. J was trimmed by 4 bases and V by 0 bases; bases with no gene match: 2. From germline, CDR1 is LGHNA and CDR2 YSLEER. The CDR3 has 14 amino acids. Here the CDR3 DNA reads TGCGCCAGCAGCCAAGACAGGGGGCATTACGAGCAGTACTTC. Protein: CASSQDRGHYEQYF.

This clonotype appeared many times. The chain uses TRBV2 and TRBJ2-1, with TRBD2 matching over 10 bases. The junction had 1 base not matched to a gene; V was cut back by 4 bases and J by 4 bases. In germline, CDR1 is SNHLY, CDR2 FYNNEI. The CDR3 is 14 amino acids. Here the CDR3 reads CASSGLAGYNEQFF. CDR3 nucleotide sequence: TGTGCCAGCAGTGGACTAGCGGGTTACAATGAGCAGTTCTTC.

This clonotype appeared many times. V usage is TRBV12-3 or TRBV12-4 and J usage is TRBJ1-1; D unresolved. This CDR3 is 14 amino acids long. V lost 2 bases, J lost 3 bases, and 10 bases lay in between. The CDR3 reads CASSLSGWDTEAFF. CDR3 bases: TGTGCCAGCAGTTTATCCGGATGGGACACTGAAGCTTTCTTT.

This clonotype was seen repeatedly, ten times or more. The V gene is TRBV3-1, the J gene TRBJ1-4; D is undetermined. V shed 5 bases and J shed 0 bases, with 10 bases lying between them. Germline CDR1 is LGHDT and CDR2 is YNNKEL (reference sequence). CDR3 length equals 15 residues. CDR3 region: CASSFDGSTNEKLFF. CDR3 DNA: TGTGCCAGCAGCTTCGACGGATCAACTAATGAAAAACTGTTTTTT.

The table lists this clonotype with a few counts. The genes are TRBV5-5 and TRBJ2-1; D unclear. V lost 1 base, J lost 0 bases, and 8 bases lay in between. Per the germline V gene, CDR1 is SGHKS and CDR2 is YYEKEE (reference sequence). CDR3 length: 15 residues. The CDR3 sequence: CASSLSVSSYNEQFF. DNA of the CDR3: TGTGCCAGCAGCTTGTCAGTATCCTCCTACAATGAGCAGTTCTTC.

The sample holds a few counts of this clonotype. V is TRBV7-9 and J is TRBJ1-3, with D uncertain. The germline CDR1 and CDR2 sequences are SEHNR and FQNEAQ (reference sequence). Trimming pared 1 base from V and 2 bases from J, leaving 9 bases between. This CDR3 is 15 amino acids long. The CDR3 region is CASSLVGIPGNTIYF. CDR3 sequence (DNA): TGTGCCAGCAGCTTAGTTGGGATCCCTGGAAACACCATATATTTT.

At least ten counts were recorded for this clonotype. V usage is TRBV18 and J usage is TRBJ2-3, with unresolved D. Germline V CDR1 and CDR2: KGHSH, LQKENI. The length of the CDR3 is 14 residues. V dropped 0 bases and J dropped 5 bases, with 9 bases sitting between them. The CDR3 nucleotides read TGTGCCAGCTCACCACCGGCAGGCGAAGATACGCAGTATTTT. It encodes CASSPPAGEDTQYF.

About this clonotype: This may be a read error, as it is one base from a much larger clone. The chain's CDR3 is CASSAGQGHETQYF. As DNA, the CDR3 is TGCGCCAGCAGCGCCGGACAGGGACATGAGACCCAGTACTTC. The chain carries TRBV5-1 and TRBJ2-5, with 8 positions matching TRBD1. The CDR3 has 14 residues. With 4 bases clipped from V and 5 bases from J, the junction kept 7 bases outside the gene matches. Germline V gives CDR1 SGHRS, CDR2 YFSETQ.

This clonotype has at least ten counts. This chain links TRBV7-9 with TRBJ2-5; 7 bases align to TRBD1. Germline lookup yields CDR1 SEHNR and CDR2 FQNEAQ (reference sequence). Unmatched junction bases numbered 6, after V lost 3 bases and J lost 2 bases. The CDR3 consists of 15 residues. The CDR3 DNA sequence: TGTGCCAGCAGCTTTCTACAGGGGCGGCAAGAGACCCAGTACTTC. Its protein product is CASSFLQGRQETQYF.

Only a few counts were recorded for this clonotype. V and J are TRBV5-6 and TRBJ2-5; D may be TRBD2 (5 bases). Trimming took 4 bases from V and 6 from J, leaving 16 bases between them. Germline CDR1 SGHDT, CDR2 YYEEEE. The CDR3 has 14 amino acids. The CDR3 nucleotides are TGTGCCAGCAGCCTAGACTACCTCGGACAGACCCAGTACTTC. Its translation is CASSLDYLGQTQYF.

This clonotype was seen a handful of times. This chain joins TRBV6-2 or TRBV6-3 and TRBJ2-5; no reliable D call. Germline CDR1 MNHEY, CDR2 SVGEGT. The CDR3 has 15 residues. Trimming stripped 5 bases from V and 2 bases from J, with 15 bases between. In DNA form, the CDR3 reads TGTGCCAGCAGTGACCTCAGACTTATGCAAGAGACCCAGTACTTC. Residues: CASSDLRLMQETQYF.

This clonotype has at least ten counts. The chain uses TRBV6-2 or TRBV6-3 and TRBJ2-3, with 8 positions matching TRBD1. The length of the CDR3 is 14 residues. The trim removed 5 bases at V and 5 bases at J, leaving 6 bases unmatched. Germline CDR1 and CDR2: MNHEY and SVGEGT. The CDR3 DNA reads as TGTGCCAGCAGTCGACAGGGGCGCTTAGATACGCAGTATTTT. Translated, it gives CASSRQGRLDTQYF.

This clonotype was counted ten times or more. This sequence joins TRBV4-3 and TRBJ2-2; 7 bases agree with TRBD1. In germline, CDR1 is LGHNA, CDR2 YSLEER. The CDR3 has 17 amino acids. V lost 5 bases to trimming and J lost 3 bases; unmatched junction nucleotides: 12. The CDR3 DNA sequence: TGCGCCAGCAGCTACGGGACAGCTACAAGTTACACCGGGGAGCTGTTTTTT. Residues: CASSYGTATSYTGELFF.

This clonotype was detected ten times or more. The chain couples TRBV12-3 or TRBV12-4 to TRBJ2-5; D tentatively fits TRBD1 or TRBD2 (5 bases each). V dropped 6 bases and J dropped 1 base, with 9 bases sitting between them. This CDR3 spans 13 amino acids. DNA for the CDR3: TGTGCCAGCAGACATGGGACCCAAGAGACCCAGTACTTC. Its protein is CASRHGTQETQYF.

This clonotype was picked up many times. V and J are TRBV19 and TRBJ1-6, with D possibly TRBD1 on 6 matching bases. V was cut by 5 bases and J by 10 bases, with 15 bases left in between. CDR1 is LNHDA and CDR2 is SQIVND in the germline V gene (reference sequence). The CDR3 totals 14 residues. The CDR3 bases are TGTGCCAGTAGTTTTCTCGGGGGCAAATCACCCCTCCACTTT. It is translated as CASSFLGGKSPLHF.

This clonotype showed up many times. The chain uses TRBV10-2 and TRBJ1-2; no clear D gene. V lost 4 bases and J 0 bases, leaving 3 bases between the germline ends. Germline assignment: CDR1 WSHSY and CDR2 SAAADI. The CDR3 is 12 amino acids. CDR3 in amino acids: CASSGSNYGYTF. Here the CDR3 DNA reads TGCGCCAGCAGTGGGTCTAACTATGGCTACACCTTC.

With respect to this clonotype: This may stem from a read error, because a much larger clone lies one nucleotide away. The V and J genes are TRBV4-2 and TRBJ1-1; D unclear. Germline V lookup: CDR1 LGHNA, CDR2 YNFKEQ. The CDR3 covers 11 residues. Trimming shortened V by 6 bases and J by 8 bases, and 10 bases separated the two germline ends. The CDR3 DNA reads TGTGCCAGCAGGGCTCCGGGGGAAGCTTTCTTT. It is translated as CASRAPGEAFF.